This entry lists 21 T cell receptor beta chains sequenced from one sample in a study of PD-1 blockade in classical Hodgkin lymphoma. Time point here: cycle 4 day 1 (C4D1), after more than five weeks of nivolumab. After autologous stem cell transplantation all patients relapsed, and prior brentuximab vedotin exposure differed between cohorts. Thawed PBMCs underwent magnetic negative selection to yield purified CD4+ T cells. Assay: immunoSEQ multiplex PCR; the TCRdb copy retains only in-frame clones and omits some. The sample carries approximately 11,000 clones, roughly 80% recorded once. The sequenced sample was CD4+ T cells from blood, obtained before the fourth cycle of nivolumab. All receptors derive from a human donor with classical Hodgkin lymphoma.

J is TRBJ2-5 and V is TRBV18; 11 bases are a match to TRBD2. Germline trimming cut 2 bases from V and 4 bases from J; bases unmatched to any gene: 0. The CDR3 runs 14 residues. The V gene's germline CDR1 is KGHSH and CDR2 LQKENI. The CDR3 reads CASSPGLAGETQYF. The DNA for the CDR3 is TGTGCCAGCTCACCAGGACTAGCGGGAGAGACCCAGTACTTC.

The V call is TRBV10-3, the J call TRBJ2-7; D tentatively reads TRBD1 or TRBD2 (5 bases each). The CDR3 extends over 15 amino acids. Germline V lookup: CDR1 ENHRY, CDR2 SYGVKD. The germline V and J ends were trimmed by 6 bases and 2 bases, with 17 bases remaining between them. The CDR3 loop is CAISHNRDPPYEQYF. CDR3 nucleotide sequence: TGTGCCATCAGCCATAACCGGGACCCTCCCTACGAGCAGTACTTC.

The chain couples TRBV29-1 to TRBJ2-2; no reliable D call. Germline assignment: CDR1 SQVTM and CDR2 ANQGSEA. CDR3 size: 14 residues. Trimming took off 1 base at V and 2 bases at J, with 8 bases between the two ends. CDR3 amino acids: CSVEVMKNTGELFF. Written as DNA, the CDR3 is TGCAGCGTTGAAGTGATGAAAAACACCGGGGAGCTGTTTTTT.

V and J are TRBV25-1 and TRBJ2-3, with D tentatively TRBD2 (6 bases). This CDR3 is 13 amino acids long. V shed 8 bases and J shed 5 bases, with 14 bases lying between them. CDR1 is MGHDK, CDR2 SYGVNS, per germline. The CDR3 spells CASGEVRLDTQYF. DNA of the CDR3: TGTGCCAGCGGGGAGGTTCGACTAGATACGCAGTATTTT.

The chain couples TRBV7-3 to TRBJ2-3, with 8 positions matching TRBD2. In germline, CDR1 is SGHTA, CDR2 FQGTGA. V was pared by 4 bases and J by 3 bases, with 3 bases of the junction left unmatched. This CDR3 has 14 residues. DNA of the CDR3: TGTGCCAGCAGCTCAGGACTAGCAACAGATACGCAGTATTTT. It codes for CASSSGLATDTQYF.

This chain joins TRBV2 and TRBJ2-1; D is perhaps TRBD2 (6 bases). This CDR3 spans 14 amino acids. In germline, CDR1 is SNHLY, CDR2 FYNNEI. Trimming pared 1 base from V and 8 bases from J, leaving 12 bases between. The CDR3 protein is CASSEGRWEDEQFF. The CDR3 nucleotides are TGTGCCAGCAGTGAAGGTCGTTGGGAGGATGAGCAGTTCTTC.

This clone appeared once. This rearrangement joins TRBV6-6 to TRBJ2-7; 11 bases are a match to TRBD2. Germline CDR1 MNHNY, CDR2 SVGAGI (reference sequence). The CDR3 consists of 15 residues. Trimming cost V 6 bases and J 6 bases; bases outside gene matches: 10. CDR3 in amino acids: CASRLGLAEMGEQYF. The CDR3 bases are TGTGCCAGCAGATTGGGACTAGCGGAAATGGGCGAGCAGTACTTC.

This clone was seen a few times. The V gene is TRBV28, the J gene TRBJ2-7; D unclear. This CDR3 spans 16 amino acids. The germline V gene has CDR1 MDHEN and CDR2 SYDVKM. V lost 6 bases and J 9 bases, leaving 27 bases between the germline ends. CDR3 in amino acids: CASSPHMVGDGSGQYF. CDR3 nucleotides: TGTGCCAGCAGCCCCCACATGGTTGGCGATGGTAGTGGGCAGTACTTC.

The chain uses TRBV7-6 and TRBJ2-2; weak D call: TRBD1 (5 bases). The CDR3 sequence is 17 residues long. With 1 base removed from V and 0 bases from J, the gap between germline ends came to 12 bases. From germline, CDR1 is SGHVS and CDR2 FNYEAQ. CDR3 residues: CASSLVSRGSNTGELFF. CDR3 bases: TGTGCCAGCAGCTTAGTGTCAAGGGGCTCGAACACCGGGGAGCTGTTTTTT.

The sample holds one count of this clone. This chain connects TRBV28 to TRBJ2-7; no firm D call. Germline lookup yields CDR1 MDHEN and CDR2 SYDVKM. V was trimmed by 5 bases and J by 3 bases, leaving 17 bases between them. This CDR3 comprises 15 residues. The CDR3 protein is CASSPRNGEGYEQYF. CDR3 nucleotides: TGTGCCAGCAGTCCCCGGAATGGCGAAGGCTACGAGCAGTACTTC.

This chain links TRBV28 with TRBJ2-7; TRBD2 matches 7 bases. CDR1 and CDR2 (germline): MDHEN, SYDVKM. J lost 3 bases, V lost 1 base, and 3 bases had no gene match. The CDR3 extends over 14 amino acids. CDR3 bases: TGTGCCAGCAGTTTATTTGGCGGGAGCTACGAGCAGTACTTC. It encodes CASSLFGGSYEQYF.

The rearrangement links TRBV21-1 to TRBJ2-5; no check of the table's D call, TRBD2, against the DNA was made. TRBV21-1 represents a pseudogene. This CDR3 region has 18 residues. This CDR3 reads CASSKVSKGTHVSDTQYF. The CDR3 DNA reads TGTGCCAGCAGCAAAGTTTCTAAGGGGACTCACGTCAGTGATACCCAGTACTTC.

The rearrangement joins TRBV5-1 to TRBJ2-5; a weak D match, TRBD2 (5 bases). The CDR3 contains 14 residues. Deletions cut 4 bases from V and 2 bases from J, with 12 bases between. CDR1 is SGHRS and CDR2 is YFSETQ in the germline V gene. Written as DNA, the CDR3 is TGCGCCAGCAGCGTCACCGGACTTCAAGAGACCCAGTACTTC. Its translation: CASSVTGLQETQYF.

V and J are TRBV7-9 and TRBJ1-1; 10 bases match TRBD1. Per the germline V gene, CDR1 is SEHNR and CDR2 is FQNEAQ (reference sequence). The CDR3 is 14 amino acids. V lost 5 bases, J lost 6 bases, and 6 bases stayed unmatched. CDR3 amino acids: CASSMGQGWAEAFF. The CDR3 DNA is TGTGCCAGCAGCATGGGACAGGGGTGGGCTGAAGCTTTCTTT.

The V call is TRBV7-2, the J call TRBJ2-1, with D possibly matching TRBD2 (6 bases). The CDR3 contains 13 residues. V was shortened by 5 bases and J by 6 bases, with 11 bases between the two germline ends. Germline CDR1 and CDR2: SGHTA and FQGNSA. CDR3 protein: CASSLETSNEQFF. The CDR3 region has the DNA TGTGCCAGCAGCCTTGAGACTAGCAATGAGCAGTTCTTC.

This clone occurred a few times. V is TRBV6-1 and J is TRBJ2-1; TRBD1 matches at 9 bases. V shed 6 bases, J shed 4 bases, and the junction held 4 bases outside the gene matches. CDR3 length equals 14 residues. Germline V gene sequence: CDR1 MNHNS, CDR2 SASEGT. CDR3 DNA sequence: TGTGCCAGCAGCACCGGGACAGGGTACAATGAGCAGTTCTTC. Protein: CASSTGTGYNEQFF.

CDR3 loop: CASSQETGDYGYTF. DNA for the CDR3: TGCGCCAGCAGCCAGGAGACAGGGGACTATGGCTACACCTTC. The chain uses TRBV4-1 and TRBJ1-2, with 8 bases lining up with TRBD1. V lost 3 bases, J lost 3 bases, and 3 bases stayed unmatched. This CDR3 has 14 amino acids. Germline lookup yields CDR1 MGHRA and CDR2 YSYEKL.

This sequence joins TRBV9 and TRBJ2-3; 10 nucleotides align to TRBD2. Germline loops: CDR1 SGDLS, CDR2 YYNGEE. The CDR3 is 16 residues long. The J segment lost 2 bases and the V segment lost 2 bases, leaving 5 bases of the junction unmatched. The DNA for the CDR3 is TGTGCCAGCAGCGTCGGAACTAGCGGGAACACAGATACGCAGTATTTT. Translated: CASSVGTSGNTDTQYF. The full variable domain, in which reference TRBV9 and TRBJ2-3 provide the parts outside the CDR3, is DSGVTQTPKHLITATGQRVTLRCSPRSGDLSVYWYQQSLDQGLQFLIQYYNGEERAKGNILERFSAQQFPDLHSELNLSSLELGDSALYFCASSVGTSGNTDTQYFGPGTRLTVL.

The chain employs TRBV11-2 and TRBJ2-4, with unresolved D. Trimming pared 6 bases from V and 3 bases from J, leaving 9 bases between. Looked up from germline, CDR1 is SGHAT and CDR2 is FQNNGV. The length of the CDR3 is 13 residues. The CDR3 DNA reads TGTGCCAGCAGTCCAGATTACAAAAACATTCAGTACTTC. Protein product: CASSPDYKNIQYF.

This sequence joins TRBV2 and TRBJ2-1, with D possibly being TRBD1 (6 bases). CDR1 is SNHLY, CDR2 FYNNEI, per germline. Trimming left V 0 bases short and J 6 bases short, with 18 bases between. This CDR3 region has 17 residues. The CDR3 nucleotides are TGTGCCAGCAGTGAAGCGCCGTACAGGGAATTGGGCAATGAGCAGTTCTTC. Encoded protein: CASSEAPYRELGNEQFF.

The chain couples TRBV4-1 to TRBJ1-2; the D gene is possibly TRBD1 (6 bases). Germline loops: CDR1 MGHRA, CDR2 YSYEKL. Between the trimmed V and J ends, which lost 1 base and 7 bases, there was a span of 19 bases. The length of the CDR3 is 16 residues. The CDR3 DNA follows: TGCGCCAGCAGCCAAGGGGGGGCAGGGCGACATAGTGGCTACACCTTC. It specifies CASSQGGAGRHSGYTF.